The 8 T cell receptor beta chains listed next were all sequenced from one sample in a study of blood T cell repertoires in COVID-19. TCRdb's copy holds only in-frame clones and misses some; the assay was immunoSEQ multiplex PCR. The sample lists about 270,000 clones, approximately 83% occurring once. Material for sequencing was peripheral blood. The receptor set was obtained from a woman aged 50 to 60 who had recovered from COVID-19.

V is TRBV28 and J is TRBJ2-7; possible D gene TRBD2, 5 bases. V was pared by 5 bases and J by 2 bases, with 13 bases between. From germline, CDR1 is MDHEN and CDR2 SYDVKM. The CDR3 sequence is 14 residues long. The CDR3 protein is CASSPEEGTYEQYF. DNA for the CDR3: TGTGCCAGCAGTCCAGAAGAGGGCACCTACGAGCAGTACTTC.

The J gene is TRBJ1-1, the V gene TRBV29-1; D unresolved. V lost 4 bases and J lost 0, with 9 bases in between. Germline CDR1 reads SQVTM; CDR2 reads ANQGSEA. This CDR3 is 13 amino acids long. This chain's CDR3 is CSVGGGLNTEAFF. The DNA of the CDR3 is TGCAGCGTTGGGGGAGGTCTGAACACTGAAGCTTTCTTT.

This chain uses TRBV5-6 with TRBJ2-3; D is possibly TRBD1 (6 bases). The CDR3 loop spans 16 amino acids. CDR1 SGHDT and CDR2 YYEEEE come from the germline V gene. Trimming cost V 0 bases and J 2 bases, with 13 bases left between them. The chain's CDR3 is CASSLVPQGHTDTQYF. The CDR3 nucleotides read TGTGCCAGCAGCTTGGTCCCACAGGGACACACAGATACGCAGTATTTT.

CDR3 sequence: CASSWGGGAYEQYF. The CDR3 coding sequence is TGTGCCAGCAGCTGGGGGGGAGGCGCCTACGAGCAGTACTTC. This sequence joins TRBV28 and TRBJ2-7, with 7 bases matching TRBD2. Trimming took 6 bases from V and 2 from J; bases not matched to a gene: 7. Per the germline V gene, CDR1 is MDHEN and CDR2 is SYDVKM. The CDR3 is 14 amino acids. The whole variable domain, filled in from reference TRBV28 and TRBJ2-7, reads DVKVTQSSRYLVKRTGEKVFLECVQDMDHENMFWYRQDPGLGLRLIYFSYDVKMKEKGDIPEGYSVSREKKERFSLILESASTNQTSMYLCASSWGGGAYEQYFGPGTRLTVT.

J is TRBJ1-1 and V is TRBV5-1; possible D gene TRBD1, 5 bases. Germline CDR1 and CDR2: SGHRS and YFSETQ. Deletions cut 0 bases from V and 0 bases from J, with 6 bases between. The CDR3 length is 14 residues. CDR3 amino acids: CASSLDRLNTEAFF. CDR3 nucleotides: TGCGCCAGCAGCTTGGACAGGTTGAACACTGAAGCTTTCTTT.

The chain has TRBV28 and TRBJ2-1; 10 nucleotides line up with TRBD1. V lost 5 bases and J lost 7; bases outside the gene matches: 5. CDR1 and CDR2 (germline): MDHEN, SYDVKM. The CDR3 is made up of 14 amino acids. DNA for the CDR3: TGTGCCAGCAGTGAGGACAGGGGGTCGAATGAGCAGTTCTTC. Translation gives CASSEDRGSNEQFF.

This clone has a handful of counts. This chain links TRBV18 with TRBJ1-5, with TRBD1 as a possible D gene (6 bases). The ends were cut back, 5 bases at V and 0 bases at J, with 23 bases in the middle. From germline, CDR1 is KGHSH and CDR2 LQKENI. The CDR3 loop spans 19 amino acids. The CDR3 DNA reads TGTGCCAGCTCAGCCAACCGGGACACCCAACTTTATAGCAATCAGCCCCAGCATTTT. It encodes CASSANRDTQLYSNQPQHF.

This chain uses TRBV7-2 with TRBJ1-2, with 8 bases that match TRBD1. The junction had 6 bases not matched to a gene; V was cut back by 4 bases and J by 5 bases. The CDR3 loop spans 14 amino acids. Germline V lookup: CDR1 SGHTA, CDR2 FQGNSA. The CDR3 sequence is CASSSNRGGYGYTF. The CDR3 DNA reads as TGTGCCAGCAGCTCGAACAGGGGGGGGTATGGCTACACCTTC.